A single sample gave rise to the 31 T cell receptor beta chains below, sequenced in a study of read filtering for tumor transcriptome and immune sequencing. The library was built from roughly 400 ng RNA with molecular barcoded adaptors for alpha/delta and beta/gamma chains. MiXCR was run by TCRdb on the reads, yielding one entry per CDR3 protein. The sample yields fewer than 150,000 distinct CDR3 sequences, over 10% seen once. The sequencing sample was made of a population of CD138-negative cells sorted from bone marrow. All receptors derive from a donor at least 40 years old with multiple myeloma.

There are a few counts of this clonotype. It may be a read error: a sequence one base away is much more abundant. The chain combines TRBV12-3 or TRBV12-4 with TRBJ1-1, with a tentative D call TRBD1 (6 bases). The CDR3 is 12 residues long. The CDR3 DNA follows: TGTGCCAGCAGTTCCAGGGACACTGAAGCTTCCTTT. This translates into CASSSRDTEASF.

This clonotype came up many times. V gene TRBV5-8 combines with J gene TRBJ2-2, with TRBD2 matching over 8 bases. The CDR3 covers 15 residues. Trimming at V came to 1 base and at J to 5 bases, leaving 4 bases not matched to a gene. Germline V gene lookup returns CDR1 SGHTS and CDR2 YDEGEE. The CDR3 sequence is CASSLTSGVTGELFF. The DNA for the CDR3 is TGTGCCAGCAGCTTGACTAGCGGAGTAACCGGGGAGCTGTTTTTT. Using reference TRBV5-8 and TRBJ2-2 for the parts outside the CDR3, the full variable domain is EAGVTQSPTHLIKTRGQQATLRCSPISGHTSVYWYQQALGLGLQFLLWYDEGEERNRGNFPPRFSGRQFPNYSSELNVNALELEDSALYLCASSLTSGVTGELFFGEGSRLTVL.

Many counts were recorded for this clonotype. The chain has TRBV6-6 and TRBJ2-1; D may be TRBD2 (6 bases). Between the trimmed V and J ends, which lost 9 bases and 4 bases, there was a span of 16 bases. Germline V gene data show CDR1 as MNHNY and CDR2 as SVGAGI (reference sequence). The length of the CDR3 is 14 residues. CDR3 region: CASVTGTGYNEQFF. The CDR3 region has the DNA TGTGCCAGTGTTACCGGGACTGGGTACAATGAGCAGTTCTTC.

This clonotype was seen ten or more times. The rearrangement links TRBV6-4 to TRBJ2-3; D may correspond to TRBD1 or TRBD2 (6 bases each). Trimming took off 5 bases at V and 6 bases at J, with 15 bases between the two ends. The germline CDR1 and CDR2 sequences are MRHNA and SNTAGT. The CDR3 runs to 14 residues. This chain's CDR3 is CASSIAGEADTQYF. In DNA form, the CDR3 reads TGTGCCAGCAGTATTGCAGGGGAGGCGGATACGCAGTATTTT.

This clonotype was picked up many times. The chain employs TRBV11-2 and TRBJ2-1; 8 nucleotides align to TRBD2. The CDR3 covers 17 residues. The V segment lost 4 bases and the J segment 8 bases; nucleotides outside the gene matches: 16. In germline, CDR1 is SGHAT, CDR2 FQNNGV. The CDR3 DNA reads as TGTGCCAGCAGCTCCCCAGCGGGGGCCCTTACAAGCCATGAGCAGTTCTTC. It translates to CASSSPAGALTSHEQFF.

Many counts were recorded for this clonotype. V usage is TRBV30 and J usage is TRBJ1-2; the D gene is possibly TRBD1 (5 bases). Trimming pared 0 bases from V and 8 bases from J, leaving 13 bases between. Looked up from germline, CDR1 is GTSNPN and CDR2 is SVGIG (reference sequence). This CDR3 region has 13 residues. CDR3 sequence: CAWSVKGSRGYTF. For the CDR3, the DNA is TGTGCCTGGAGTGTAAAGGGGTCGAGGGGCTACACCTTC.

This clonotype was detected many times. J is TRBJ2-7 and V is TRBV6-5; TRBD1 matches at 8 bases. This CDR3 spans 14 amino acids. Per germline, CDR1 MNHEY and CDR2 SVGAGI. V was pared by 2 bases and J by 8 bases, with 8 bases of the junction left unmatched. The CDR3 reads CASSYGQGGPKQYF. CDR3 nucleotide sequence: TGTGCCAGCAGTTACGGACAGGGTGGCCCCAAGCAGTACTTC.

This clonotype came up many times. The V call is TRBV9, the J call TRBJ2-2; no clear D. The germline V gene encodes CDR1 SGDLS and CDR2 YYNGEE. The CDR3 is 14 residues long. V was shortened by 0 bases and J by 1 base, with 4 bases between the two germline ends. CDR3 amino acids: CASSVDVNTGELFF. The CDR3 nucleotides are TGTGCCAGCAGCGTAGACGTGAACACCGGGGAGCTGTTTTTT.

This clonotype occurred many times. One end of the junction is discordant with germline, which a read error may explain. The genes are TRBV5-1 and TRBJ2-1; 12 bases are a match to TRBD2. Germline assignment: CDR1 SGHRS and CDR2 YFSETQ. The CDR3 loop spans 15 amino acids. Here the CDR3 DNA reads TGTGCCAGCAGCAAAGGACTAGCGGGGTACAATGAGCAGTTCTTC. Protein sequence: CASSKGLAGYNEQFF. Full variable domain (remainder filled in from reference TRBV5-1 and TRBJ2-1): KAGVTQTPRYLIKTRGQQVTLSCSPISGHRSVSWYQQTPGQGLQFLFEYFSETQRNKGNFPGRFSGRQFSNSRSEMNVSTLELGDSALYLCASSKGLAGYNEQFFGPGTRLTVL.

This clonotype was counted only a few times. This may be a read error, as it is one base from a much larger clone. The gene calls are TRBV27 and TRBJ2-1; 8 nucleotides match TRBD2. The germline gives CDR1 MNHEY, CDR2 SMNVEV (reference sequence). CDR3 length: 12 residues. The CDR3 bases are TGTGTCAGCAGCCCTAGCGGGAATGAGCAGTTCTTC. Protein: CVSSPSGNEQFF.

A few counts support this clonotype. This chain links TRBV3-1 with TRBJ2-1; D not certain. Germline-derived CDR1 and CDR2 are LGHDT and YNNKEL (reference sequence). The CDR3 is 15 residues long. V lost 0 bases and J 2 bases, leaving 8 bases between the germline ends. The CDR3 DNA follows: TGTGCCAGCAGCCAAGATACGAGCGCCTACAATGAGCAGTTCTTC. Amino acids: CASSQDTSAYNEQFF.

This clonotype was detected only once. This clone may be a read error of a much larger clone one base away. The chain uses TRBV20-1 and TRBJ1-4, with D unresolved. This CDR3 is built from 12 residues. CDR1 and CDR2 (germline): DFQATT, SNEGSKA (reference sequence). CDR3 sequence (DNA): TGCAGTGCTAGTCGGTTCGAGGAAAAACGGTTTTTT. As protein: CSASRFEEKRFF.

This clonotype was observed many times. The chain carries TRBV5-5 and TRBJ1-1; TRBD1 is a possible D gene (5 bases). V gave up 6 bases and J gave up 4 bases, with 28 bases separating them. Germline CDR1 reads SGHKS; CDR2 reads YYEKEE (reference sequence). This CDR3 is built from 18 residues. The DNA of the CDR3 is TGTGCCAGCACCCCCAGTGGGGTCATTCGGGGGAGTATCACTGAAGCTTTCTTT. Translated: CASTPSGVIRGSITEAFF.

Many counts were recorded for this clonotype. The V and J genes are TRBV20-1 and TRBJ2-2, with D uncertain. Germline CDR1 reads DFQATT; CDR2 reads SNEGSKA (reference sequence). V was trimmed by 5 bases and J by 4 bases, leaving 11 bases between them. The CDR3 is 13 amino acids. CDR3 protein: CSARAQVTGELFF. DNA of the CDR3: TGCAGTGCTCGCGCACAAGTCACCGGGGAGCTGTTTTTT.

Notes on this clonotype: This may stem from a read error, because a much larger clone lies one nucleotide away. The missing conserved phenylalanine or tryptophan at the end of this CDR3 makes a read error likely. The CDR3 reads CSAPQGDTQYL. Written as DNA, the CDR3 is TGCAGTGCCCCGCAAGGGGATACGCAGTATCTT. V usage is TRBV20-1 and J usage is TRBJ2-3; D is ambiguous. Germline lookup yields CDR1 DFQATT and CDR2 SNEGSKA (reference sequence). CDR3 size: 11 residues. V was clipped by 6 bases and J by 6 bases, with 10 bases between them.

Notes on this clonotype: A read error may explain this, as a much larger clone is one base away. The chain joins TRBV18 to TRBJ2-3; perhaps TRBD1 as D (5 bases). Germline V CDR1 and CDR2: KGHSH, LQKENI. There are 15 residues in the CDR3. The CDR3 region is CAGSLLDTGTDTQYF. In nucleotides, the CDR3 is TGTGCCGGCTCACTATTGGACACTGGCACAGATACGCAGTATTTT.

This clonotype was picked up many times. For the CDR3, the DNA is TGTGCCAGCAGAGAGACGACAGGCGCTAGCAATCAGCCCCAGCATTTT. Translation: CASRETTGASNQPQHF. The V gene is TRBV2, the J gene TRBJ1-5; a weak D match, TRBD1 (6 bases). Germline CDR1 is SNHLY and CDR2 is FYNNEI. Trimming pared 6 bases from V and 0 bases from J, leaving 15 bases between. CDR3 length: 16 amino acids.

In its sample, this clonotype was seen many times. This chain uses TRBV7-2 with TRBJ2-3, with unresolved D. Trimming removed 2 bases from V and 3 bases from J, with 12 bases in between. CDR3 size: 15 residues. Germline lookup yields CDR1 SGHTA and CDR2 FQGNSA. In DNA, the CDR3 is TGTGCCAGCAGCTTATCCCACCGGGCTACAGATACGCAGTATTTT. Its translation: CASSLSHRATDTQYF.

This clonotype showed up many times. The chain uses TRBV5-1 and TRBJ2-3, with D possibly being TRBD2 (6 bases). The ends were cut back, 0 bases at V and 3 bases at J, with 11 bases in the middle. The germline V gene has CDR1 SGHRS and CDR2 YFSETQ. CDR3 length equals 15 residues. The chain's CDR3 is CASSLGGARTDTQYF. The DNA of the CDR3 is TGCGCCAGCAGCTTGGGCGGGGCGCGGACAGATACGCAGTATTTT.

This clonotype was counted between two and nine times. The CDR3, as DNA: TGTGCCAGCAGTGAGGGGGGACTCCTCGGCACTCAGCCCCAGCATTTT. Translating gives CASSEGGLLGTQPQHF. This chain links TRBV28 with TRBJ1-5; possible D gene TRBD1, 6 bases. The germline CDR1 and CDR2 sequences are MDHEN and SYDVKM. CDR3 length: 16 amino acids. V dropped 5 bases and J dropped 6 bases, with 20 bases sitting between them.

This clonotype appeared many times. The CDR3 sequence: CASSSGMGITEAFF. The CDR3 region has the DNA TGCGCCAGCAGCTCAGGAATGGGAATAACTGAAGCTTTCTTT. The V and J genes are TRBV5-1 and TRBJ1-1; D uncertain. The germline CDR1 and CDR2 sequences are SGHRS and YFSETQ. Trimming stripped 3 bases from V and 5 bases from J, with 14 bases between. The CDR3 totals 14 residues.

This clonotype was observed a few times. V gene TRBV7-3 combines with J gene TRBJ2-5; D gene uncertain. Trimming removed 1 base from V and 3 bases from J, with 15 bases in between. The germline V gene encodes CDR1 SGHTA and CDR2 FQGTGA. This CDR3 comprises 16 residues. This CDR3 is CASSLKYPTPKETQYF. The CDR3 nucleotides read TGTGCCAGCAGCTTAAAGTACCCTACCCCGAAAGAGACCCAGTACTTC.

This clonotype was observed at least ten times. The V call is TRBV11-2, the J call TRBJ2-2, with a weak D call TRBD2 (6 bases). CDR1 is SGHAT, CDR2 FQNNGV, per germline. V lost 3 bases and J lost 6, with 14 bases in between. This CDR3 is built from 15 residues. DNA of the CDR3: TGTGCCAGCAGCTTCCCCGGCGGCGGGGCCGGGGAGCTGTTTTTT. This codes for CASSFPGGGAGELFF. Looking up the rest from reference TRBV11-2 and TRBJ2-2 gives the full variable domain: EAGVAQSPRYKIIEKRQSVAFWCNPISGHATLYWYQQILGQGPKLLIQFQNNGVVDDSQLPKDRFSAERLKGVDSTLKIQPAKLEDSAVYLCASSFPGGGAGELFFGEGSRLTVL.

The sample holds many counts of this clonotype. V gene TRBV20-1 combines with J gene TRBJ2-5; no reliable D call. V lost 7 bases, J lost 5 bases, and 11 bases lay in between. Germline V lookup: CDR1 DFQATT, CDR2 SNEGSKA (reference sequence). The CDR3 spans 11 residues. The CDR3 spells CSVGVRETQYF. In nucleotides, the CDR3 is TGCAGTGTGGGTGTAAGGGAGACCCAGTACTTC.

The chain employs TRBV12-3 or TRBV12-4 and TRBJ1-4; TRBD1 might be the D (6 bases). This CDR3 contains 15 residues. Trimming shortened V by 4 bases and J by 6 bases, and 15 bases separated the two germline ends. CDR3 sequence (DNA): TGTGCCAGCAGTTCACACAGGGAGATGGATGAAAAACTGTTTTTT. It codes for CASSSHREMDEKLFF.

This clonotype appeared a single time. With a much larger clone just one base away, this may be a read error. The conserved closing phenylalanine or tryptophan is absent in this CDR3, likely reflecting a read error. This chain links TRBV20-1 with TRBJ1-4; 7 nucleotides match TRBD1. This CDR3 comprises 14 residues. Trimming cost V 8 bases and J 0 bases; bases outside gene matches: 6. Germline V lookup: CDR1 DFQATT, CDR2 SNEGSKA (reference sequence). As DNA, the CDR3 is TGCAGTACTTTTGACAGGGCAACTAATGAAAAACTGTTTTCT. Translating it yields CSTFDRATNEKLFS.

The chain uses TRBV6-1 and TRBJ2-5, with 7 positions matching TRBD1. Germline assignment: CDR1 MNHNS and CDR2 SASEGT. V lost 4 bases to trimming and J lost 2 bases; unmatched junction nucleotides: 7. This CDR3 has 15 residues. CDR3: CASSANRDRQETQYF. CDR3 sequence (DNA): TGTGCCAGCAGTGCAAACCGGGACAGACAAGAGACCCAGTACTTC.

This clonotype was observed a few times. The rearrangement joins TRBV3-1 to TRBJ2-5; perhaps TRBD2 as D (5 bases). The V end lost 4 bases, the J end lost 3 bases, and 21 bases lay between the germline ends. The CDR3 loop spans 17 amino acids. Germline V gene sequence: CDR1 LGHDT, CDR2 YNNKEL (reference sequence). CDR3 amino acids: CASSLRISALTEETQYF. Here the CDR3 DNA reads TGTGCCAGCAGCCTCCGGATTAGCGCCCTCACAGAAGAGACCCAGTACTTC.

As for this clonotype: A much larger clone differs by one base, so this may be a read error. The chain carries TRBV10-2 and TRBJ2-5, with 9 bases that match TRBD2. The V gene's germline CDR1 is WSHSY and CDR2 SAAADI. The CDR3 consists of 14 residues. The CDR3 coding sequence is TGCGCCAGCAAAGCGCGGGGGGGCGGAGAGACCCAGCACTTC. This encodes CASKARGGGETQHF.

This clonotype was seen repeatedly, ten times or more. V usage is TRBV12-3 or TRBV12-4 and J usage is TRBJ2-7, with 7 bases that match TRBD2. The CDR3 length is 13 residues. Trimming at V came to 8 bases and at J to 3 bases, leaving 7 bases not matched to a gene. CDR3 bases: TGTGCCAGCGCGATGGGACTAAGCTACGAGCAGTACTTC. This gives the protein CASAMGLSYEQYF.

Comments on this clonotype: This could be a read error, since a much larger clone is one nucleotide away. The chain uses TRBV12-3 or TRBV12-4 and TRBJ1-1; 7 bases agree with TRBD1. J was trimmed by 4 bases and V by 2 bases; bases with no gene match: 16. The CDR3 sequence is 18 residues long. The CDR3 DNA reads as TGTGCCAGCAGTTTATCGGCAGGGGGGATAATTCTGAGCACTGAAGCTTTCTTT. Translating it yields CASSLSAGGIILSTEAFF.